This T cell receptor beta chain was retrieved from a study of Graves' ophthalmopathy and Graves' hyperthyroidism. Overall study: There was a collection of peripheral blood at initial diagnosis, before any treatment.

Investigators amplified TCR beta CDR3 regions from RNA transcripts. An initial RT-PCR round employing HTBI primers preceded a second-round multiplex PCR. One entry per CDR3 protein, called by TCRdb with MiXCR from the multiplex PCR reads. The data hold about 210,000 distinct CDR3 sequences, with around 30% observed a single time. The germline V and J ends were trimmed by 3 bases and 5 bases, with 14 bases remaining between them. Germline assignment: CDR1 SEHNR and CDR2 FQNEAQ (reference sequence). This CDR3 spans 14 amino acids. Study results and caveats: Thyroid clonotypes that were expanded above 0.001 frequency mostly also appeared in blood. Researchers report that a 13-signature model separated ophthalmopathy from stable hyperthyroidism, posting about 88% sensitivity and roughly 83% specificity.

Ten or more counts support this clonotype. As yet, its antigen is unknown. Out of around 10 ml of fresh peripheral blood, PBMCs were obtained. Sequenced input: peripheral blood. This TCR was recovered from a man aged 50-59 years with Graves' ophthalmopathy. The chain recombines TRBV7-9 with TRBJ2-7, with D unclear. As DNA, the CDR3 is TGTGCCAGCAGCTTGGACGGGCCGTTCCACGAGCAGTACTTC. Translation gives CASSLDGPFHEQYF.